These T cell receptor beta chains were read from a single sample in a study of T cell responses to AZD1222 COVID-19 vaccine. Profiling relied on immunoSEQ multiplex PCR, and the TCRdb table lists in-frame clones only, not all of them. The sample lists 90,000 to 110,000 clones; 88% were seen once. Source: peripheral blood, taken on day 0 of MenACWY control vaccination. These TCRs come from an adult in good health. Each CDR3 is given with its conserved first and last residue. Fields, in order: D gene, clone size, V gene, J gene, CDR3 protein, CDR3 DNA. The D gene is left open where the match is weak. Some rows have no size entry. The others give once, few or many, or a class for an expanded clone.

D gene: -; clone size: few; V gene: TRBV20-1; J gene: TRBJ2-1; CDR3 protein: CSATQGGEQFF; CDR3 DNA: TGCAGTGCCACACAGGGCGGTGAGCAGTTCTTC
D gene: -; clone size: -; V gene: TRBV7-2; J gene: TRBJ2-7; CDR3 protein: CASSIQGSAYEQYF; CDR3 DNA: TGTGCCAGCAGCATACAGGGCAGTGCCTACGAGCAGTACTTC
D gene: -; clone size: -; V gene: TRBV5-6; J gene: TRBJ2-5; CDR3 protein: CASSFIAVQETQYF; CDR3 DNA: TGTGCCAGCAGCTTCATAGCGGTGCAAGAGACCCAGTACTTC
D gene: -; clone size: -; V gene: TRBV28; J gene: TRBJ1-2; CDR3 protein: CASSKGGGYTF; CDR3 DNA: TGTGCCAGCTCCAAGGGGGGTGGCTACACCTTC
D gene: -; clone size: -; V gene: TRBV5-6; J gene: TRBJ2-7; CDR3 protein: CASSSQGLPHEQYF; CDR3 DNA: TGTGCCAGCAGCTCCCAAGGACTTCCGCACGAGCAGTACTTC
D gene: -; clone size: -; V gene: TRBV2; J gene: TRBJ1-3; CDR3 protein: CASSVGGNTIYF; CDR3 DNA: TGTGCCAGCTCCGTGGGGGGAAACACCATATATTTT
D gene: TRBD1; clone size: -; V gene: TRBV7-6; J gene: TRBJ1-1; CDR3 protein: CASSPGTDEAFF; CDR3 DNA: TGTGCCAGCAGCCCCGGGACAGACGAAGCTTTCTTT
D gene: -; clone size: -; V gene: TRBV7-9; J gene: TRBJ2-5; CDR3 protein: CASSLALGAGETQYF; CDR3 DNA: TGTGCCAGCAGCTTAGCGCTAGGAGCGGGAGAGACCCAGTACTTC
D gene: -; clone size: -; V gene: TRBV6-5; J gene: TRBJ1-2; CDR3 protein: CASVKTYGYTF; CDR3 DNA: TGTGCCAGCGTGAAAACCTATGGCTACACCTTC
D gene: -; clone size: -; V gene: TRBV12-3/TRBV12-4; J gene: TRBJ2-6; CDR3 protein: CASRDSGANVLTF; CDR3 DNA: TGTGCCAGCAGGGACTCTGGGGCCAACGTCCTGACTTTC
D gene: -; clone size: -; V gene: TRBV2; J gene: TRBJ1-1; CDR3 protein: CASSPTPPYTEAFF; CDR3 DNA: TGTGCCAGCAGTCCGACACCTCCTTACACTGAAGCTTTCTTT
D gene: -; clone size: -; V gene: TRBV3-1/TRBV3-2; J gene: TRBJ2-7; CDR3 protein: CASSPTGSYEQYF; CDR3 DNA: TGTGCCAGCAGCCCGACAGGCTCCTACGAGCAGTACTTC
D gene: -; clone size: -; V gene: TRBV9; J gene: TRBJ2-7; CDR3 protein: CASSVGIDRFYEQYF; CDR3 DNA: TGTGCCAGCAGCGTAGGAATTGACAGATTCTACGAGCAGTACTTC
D gene: -; clone size: -; V gene: TRBV28; J gene: TRBJ2-7; CDR3 protein: CASSFGKQYF; CDR3 DNA: TGTGCCAGCAGCTTCGGGAAGCAGTACTTC
D gene: TRBD2; clone size: -; V gene: TRBV5-4; J gene: TRBJ2-2; CDR3 protein: CASSFGLAGGGTGELFF; CDR3 DNA: TGTGCCAGCAGCTTTGGACTAGCGGGAGGGGGGACCGGGGAGCTGTTTTTT
D gene: TRBD1; clone size: -; V gene: TRBV9; J gene: TRBJ1-2; CDR3 protein: CASSRQGLDYGYTF; CDR3 DNA: TGTGCCAGCAGCCGACAGGGGTTAGACTATGGCTACACCTTC
D gene: TRBD1; clone size: once; V gene: TRBV27; J gene: TRBJ2-7; CDR3 protein: CASSSLGQAYEQYF; CDR3 DNA: TGTGCCAGCAGTTCCCTAGGACAGGCCTACGAGCAGTACTTC
D gene: TRBD1; clone size: -; V gene: TRBV4-3; J gene: TRBJ1-2; CDR3 protein: CASSPRGQSPYRYTF; CDR3 DNA: TGCGCCAGCAGCCCGAGGGGGCAATCCCCCTATAGGTACACCTTC
D gene: -; clone size: -; V gene: TRBV6-5; J gene: TRBJ1-6; CDR3 protein: CASKSGPLSPLHF; CDR3 DNA: TGTGCCAGCAAATCAGGGCCACTCTCACCCCTCCACTTT
D gene: TRBD1; clone size: -; V gene: TRBV10-3; J gene: TRBJ2-7; CDR3 protein: CAISAQGTLGYEQYF; CDR3 DNA: TGTGCCATCAGTGCACAGGGGACCCTTGGTTACGAGCAGTACTTC
D gene: TRBD2; clone size: -; V gene: TRBV2; J gene: TRBJ2-3; CDR3 protein: CASSAGTSLSTDTQYF; CDR3 DNA: TGTGCCAGCAGTGCTGGGACTAGCCTAAGTACAGATACGCAGTATTTT
D gene: TRBD1; clone size: few; V gene: TRBV27; J gene: TRBJ2-7; CDR3 protein: CASRTIRGRYEQYF; CDR3 DNA: TGTGCCAGCAGAACGATAAGGGGGCGGTACGAGCAGTACTTC
D gene: -; clone size: -; V gene: TRBV6-5; J gene: TRBJ1-3; CDR3 protein: CASSYGGARGNTIYF; CDR3 DNA: TGTGCCAGCAGTTATGGGGGGGCGCGTGGAAACACCATATATTTT
D gene: -; clone size: few; V gene: TRBV7-9; J gene: TRBJ1-2; CDR3 protein: CASSTTEDYGYTF; CDR3 DNA: TGTGCCAGCAGTACGACAGAAGACTATGGCTACACCTTC
D gene: TRBD1; clone size: -; V gene: TRBV28; J gene: TRBJ1-1; CDR3 protein: CASSSRTGEAFF; CDR3 DNA: TGTGCCAGCAGTTCGCGGACAGGTGAAGCTTTCTTT
D gene: TRBD1; clone size: -; V gene: TRBV11-2; J gene: TRBJ1-1; CDR3 protein: CASSRDRGPVEAFF; CDR3 DNA: TGTGCCAGCAGCCGGGACAGGGGCCCCGTCGAAGCTTTCTTT
D gene: TRBD1; clone size: -; V gene: TRBV13; J gene: TRBJ2-5; CDR3 protein: CASSTDRARETQYF; CDR3 DNA: TGTGCCAGCAGCACAGACAGGGCACGGGAGACCCAGTACTTC
D gene: -; clone size: -; V gene: TRBV28; J gene: TRBJ1-5; CDR3 protein: CASSSAGGPNQPQHF; CDR3 DNA: TGTGCCAGCAGTTCCGCGGGGGGGCCCAATCAGCCCCAGCATTTT
D gene: TRBD2; clone size: -; V gene: TRBV6-5; J gene: TRBJ2-1; CDR3 protein: CASSYSFLAGGDEQFF; CDR3 DNA: TGTGCCAGCAGTTACTCGTTCCTAGCGGGAGGGGATGAGCAGTTCTTC
D gene: TRBD1; clone size: -; V gene: TRBV28; J gene: TRBJ1-1; CDR3 protein: CASSPFWPLRGRTEAFF; CDR3 DNA: TGTGCCAGCAGTCCATTTTGGCCCTTGAGGGGGCGGACTGAAGCTTTCTTT
D gene: -; clone size: -; V gene: TRBV24-1; J gene: TRBJ2-7; CDR3 protein: CATSDPGPSYEQYF; CDR3 DNA: TGTGCCACCAGTGACCCGGGACCCAGCTACGAGCAGTACTTC
D gene: TRBD1; clone size: -; V gene: TRBV7-2; J gene: TRBJ1-2; CDR3 protein: CASSFAGQVVGYGYTF; CDR3 DNA: TGTGCCAGCAGCTTCGCAGGACAGGTAGTGGGCTATGGCTACACCTTC
D gene: TRBD1; clone size: once; V gene: TRBV18; J gene: TRBJ1-1; CDR3 protein: CASSQGTVRDGTEAFF; CDR3 DNA: TGTGCCAGCTCGCAGGGGACAGTGCGTGATGGCACTGAAGCTTTCTTT
D gene: TRBD1; clone size: -; V gene: TRBV4-3; J gene: TRBJ2-3; CDR3 protein: CASSQVTGISSRDTQYF; CDR3 DNA: TGCGCCAGCAGCCAAGTGACAGGGATAAGTTCGCGGGATACGCAGTATTTT
D gene: -; clone size: -; V gene: TRBV2; J gene: TRBJ2-7; CDR3 protein: CASRPIITDSSYEQYF; CDR3 DNA: TGTGCCAGCCGCCCGATTATTACGGACAGCTCCTACGAGCAGTACTTC
D gene: -; clone size: once; V gene: TRBV2; J gene: TRBJ1-2; CDR3 protein: CASREEAGKGYTF; CDR3 DNA: TGTGCCAGCAGGGAGGAGGCAGGGAAGGGCTACACCTTC